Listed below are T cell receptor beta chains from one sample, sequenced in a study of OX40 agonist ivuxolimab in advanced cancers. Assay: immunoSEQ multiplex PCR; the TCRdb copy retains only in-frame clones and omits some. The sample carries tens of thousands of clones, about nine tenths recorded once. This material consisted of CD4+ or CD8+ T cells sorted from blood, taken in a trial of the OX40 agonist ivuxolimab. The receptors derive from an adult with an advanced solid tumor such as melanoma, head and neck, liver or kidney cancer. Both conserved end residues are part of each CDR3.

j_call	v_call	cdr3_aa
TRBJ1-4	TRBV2	CASKDRGGEEKLFF
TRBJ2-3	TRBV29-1	CSASGGWTDTQYF
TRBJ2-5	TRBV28	CASSFPALETQYF
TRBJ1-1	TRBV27	CASSLGGPAAEAFF
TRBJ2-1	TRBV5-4	CASSLGSVRLWFF
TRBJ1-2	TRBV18	CASSPPGTTAYGYTF
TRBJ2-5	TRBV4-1	CASSLGLLETQYF
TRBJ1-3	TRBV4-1	CASSHPPSGFSGNTIYF
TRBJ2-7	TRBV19	CASSARYEQYF
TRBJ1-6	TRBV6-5	CASSSHRQNSPLHF